This T cell receptor (beta chain) was captured by sequencing in a study of beta chain features in type 1 diabetes. The study, taken as a whole, reports: All four CD4+ subsets of Type 1 diabetes patients contained TCRB CDR3s that were moderately but significantly shorter. Type 1 diabetes patients showed fewer insertions and more deletions at VDJ junctions.

Sequencing targeted expressed TCRB transcripts, as all isolated RNA had been reverse transcribed. Produced via immunoSEQ multiplex PCR; TCRdb's table is partial and in-frame only. The sample has about 320,000 clones; about 15% are singletons. Sorted populations all had greater than 98% purity. This clone was seen a handful of times. Its target is unknown. V lost 5 bases to trimming and J lost 0 bases, with 3 bases between them. The CDR3 covers 12 residues. CDR1 is SGHNT, CDR2 YENEEA, per germline. The chain combines TRBV11-3 with TRBJ2-3; D is uncertain. Material: central memory CD4+ T cells from blood. The source of this sequence is a man aged 25 to 40 in good health. The CDR3 DNA is TGTGCCAGCAGCGCGAGCACAGATACGCAGTATTTT. It specifies CASSASTDTQYF. The complete variable domain, with remaining parts taken from reference TRBV11-3 and TRBJ2-3, reads EAGVVQSPRYKIIEKKQPVAFWCNPISGHNTLYWYLQNLGQGPELLIRYENEEAVDDSQLPKDRFSAERLKGVDSTLKIQPAELGDSAVYLCASSASTDTQYFGPGTRLTVL.